One T cell receptor beta chain is described in this entry. Original analysis: Quantification of nucleated cells was approximated via reference gene primer amplification. The table came from immunoSEQ multiplex PCR; TCRdb's copy has only in-frame clones and leaves some out. The V and J calls and clone size are taken from that table; D and trimming were inferred from the DNA. There are about 280,000 clones in the sample; approximately 85% occur only once, and around 1% lies in the top ten. The data originate from a study of blood T cell repertoires in COVID-19. Background on the study: From T cells, B-cell-depleted T cells, or PBMCs came the material, which was cDNA or gDNA.

Participants, roughly 18 to 90 years old, spanned some 23 US areas. Clinical histories supplied by participants themselves formed the basis of cohort assignment. The CDR3 consists of 15 residues. Germline V gene data show CDR1 as LGHNA and CDR2 as YSLEER. Trimming shortened V by 0 bases and J by 7 bases, and 15 bases separated the two germline ends. The sample was PBMCs or T cells enriched from blood (not recorded which). The chain has TRBV4-3 and TRBJ1-2; weak D call: TRBD1 (5 bases). The receptor comes from a woman under 40 who had recovered from COVID-19. The chain's CDR3 is CASSQDWSGDAGYTF. The DNA of the CDR3 is TGCGCCAGCAGCCAAGATTGGTCGGGGGACGCTGGCTACACCTTC.